A selection of T cell receptor beta chains follows, all from one sample in a study of regulatory T cells in long-lasting Graves disease. TCRdb re-derived calls from the multiplex PCR reads in MiXCR, one entry per CDR3 protein. The sample has hundreds of thousands of distinct CDR3 sequences; around 15% are singletons. Separately, the same data were catalogued under a study of T cells in Graves' hyperthyroidism and ophthalmopathy.

Sequencing was performed on peripheral blood mononuclear cells (PBMCs), taken at new diagnosis, from a patient treated with antithyroid drugs. Receptors originate from a middle-aged man with Graves disease. The CDR3 runs from the conserved cysteine through the conserved F or W. The D gene is left open where the match is weak. The listing skips clone size in some rows; elsewhere it reads once, few, many or a size class.

DNA: TGTGCCAGCAGCTATCGGGGGCAGGACACCGGGGAGCTGTTTTTT; CDR3: CASSYRGQDTGELFF; J: TRBJ2-2; size: few; D: NA; V: TRBV11-2
DNA: TGCAGTGCCTTTTACAGGGTTGGCCCCTACAATGAGCAGTTCTTC; CDR3: CSAFYRVGPYNEQFF; J: TRBJ2-1; size: NA; D: NA; V: TRBV20-1
DNA: TGTGCCAGCAGAATGGGGGCTCAGGGTTTCCAGCCCCAGCATTTT; CDR3: CASRMGAQGFQPQHF; J: TRBJ1-5; size: NA; D: NA; V: TRBV27
DNA: TGTGCCTGGAGTGTAGTAGGGGGCGGGGGCACAGATACGCAGTATTTT; CDR3: CAWSVVGGGGTDTQYF; J: TRBJ2-3; size: NA; D: NA; V: TRBV30
DNA: TGCGCCAGCAGCTTGGTCGGGGGCGATTCACCCCTCCACTTT; CDR3: CASSLVGGDSPLHF; J: TRBJ1-6; size: many; D: NA; V: TRBV5-1
DNA: TGTGCCAGCAGTGAGGCGCAGGGGGACATTGATGAGCAGTTCTTC; CDR3: CASSEAQGDIDEQFF; J: TRBJ2-1; size: many; D: TRBD1; V: TRBV6-1
DNA: TGCAGTGGCGGGACTAGCGGGGAGGAGGTCTACGAGCAGTACTTC; CDR3: CSGGTSGEEVYEQYF; J: TRBJ2-7; size: many; D: TRBD2; V: TRBV20-1
DNA: TGTGCCAGCAGCGGTTCCCCGGGACAACATTACAATGAGCAGTTCTTC; CDR3: CASSGSPGQHYNEQFF; J: TRBJ2-1; size: many; D: NA; V: TRBV7-9
DNA: TGTGCTAGTGGTTTGGTACCCCCCCGGACTAGGGGGGAGACCCAGTACTTC; CDR3: CASGLVPPRTRGETQYF; J: TRBJ2-5; size: NA; D: NA; V: TRBV12-5
DNA: TGTGCCATCAGTGAGTCGAAGGGTCGAAATGAGCAGTTCTTC; CDR3: CAISESKGRNEQFF; J: TRBJ2-1; size: NA; D: NA; V: TRBV10-3
DNA: TGCGCCAGCAGCCAAAGGGGGGACAGGTTGCATGGCTACACCTTC; CDR3: CASSQRGDRLHGYTF; J: TRBJ1-2; size: NA; D: TRBD1; V: TRBV4-1
DNA: TGCAGTGCTAGGGACGTCCTCTACAATGAGCAGTTCTTC; CDR3: CSARDVLYNEQFF; J: TRBJ2-1; size: NA; D: NA; V: TRBV20-1
DNA: TGTGCCAGCAGCCGCCCCGGGACTCTCTCACCCTACGAGCAGTACTTC; CDR3: CASSRPGTLSPYEQYF; J: TRBJ2-7; size: many; D: NA; V: TRBV7-2
DNA: TGTGCCAGCAGTCGAACCAGCAATCAGCCCCAGCATTTT; CDR3: CASSRTSNQPQHF; J: TRBJ1-5; size: many; D: NA; V: TRBV6-1
DNA: TGTGCCAGCAGCCATCTCCGGGACAGGGTCGGAAACACCATATATTTT; CDR3: CASSHLRDRVGNTIYF; J: TRBJ1-3; size: few; D: TRBD1; V: TRBV14
DNA: TGTGCCACCAGCAGAGATAATTACAGGACCGACGTTCTAGATACGCAGTATTTT; CDR3: CATSRDNYRTDVLDTQYF; J: TRBJ2-3; size: many; D: NA; V: TRBV15
DNA: TGCGCCAGCAGCCAAATTATAGCGGGGGGGCCAGAGACCCAGTACTTC; CDR3: CASSQIIAGGPETQYF; J: TRBJ2-5; size: few; D: TRBD2; V: TRBV4-1
DNA: TGTGCCAGCAGCTCCGCCACTAGCGGGGGGGGGGAGCTGTTTTTT; CDR3: CASSSATSGGGELFF; J: TRBJ2-2; size: many; D: TRBD2; V: TRBV11-1
DNA: TGTGCCAGCAGCCTTTCGGGACCCCTCGCCGGGGAGCTGTTTTTT; CDR3: CASSLSGPLAGELFF; J: TRBJ2-2; size: many; D: NA; V: TRBV3-1
DNA: TGCAGCGCCTTTGACCAAACCTCTCCCTACAATGAGCAGTTCTTC; CDR3: CSAFDQTSPYNEQFF; J: TRBJ2-1; size: many; D: NA; V: TRBV29-1
DNA: TGCGCCAGCAGCAAGACGACAGGGTCCTACGAGCAGTACTTC; CDR3: CASSKTTGSYEQYF; J: TRBJ2-7; size: many; D: TRBD1; V: TRBV5-1
DNA: TGCAGTGCTAGAAATAGGGAGGGCACAGATACGCAGTATTTT; CDR3: CSARNREGTDTQYF; J: TRBJ2-3; size: NA; D: NA; V: TRBV20-1
DNA: TGCAGTGCTCCAGGGGACTTCTACAATGAGCAGTTCTTC; CDR3: CSAPGDFYNEQFF; J: TRBJ2-1; size: many; D: NA; V: TRBV20-1
DNA: TGCGCCAGCAGCTTGGAGGGGGGAGATGAAAAACTGTTTTTT; CDR3: CASSLEGGDEKLFF; J: TRBJ1-4; size: NA; D: NA; V: TRBV5-1
DNA: TGTGCCAGCAGTTTATTCTTGGGTGGGGTGAACACTGAAGCTTTCTTT; CDR3: CASSLFLGGVNTEAFF; J: TRBJ1-1; size: many; D: NA; V: TRBV12-3/TRBV12-4
DNA: TGCGCCAGCAGCTTGCCACTAGCATACACCGGGGAGCTGTTTTTT; CDR3: CASSLPLAYTGELFF; J: TRBJ2-2; size: NA; D: NA; V: TRBV5-1
DNA: TGTGCCAGCAGCTTAGCGCGCCGGAACACTGAAGCTTTCTTT; CDR3: CASSLARRNTEAFF; J: TRBJ1-1; size: NA; D: NA; V: TRBV7-9
DNA: TGTGCCAGCAGTTCGGGGGGCTACACAGATACGCAGTATTTT; CDR3: CASSSGGYTDTQYF; J: TRBJ2-3; size: NA; D: NA; V: TRBV12-3/TRBV12-4
DNA: TGTGCCAGCAGTTTTCTCCAGGGTCATTCACCCCTCCACTTT; CDR3: CASSFLQGHSPLHF; J: TRBJ1-6; size: many; D: NA; V: TRBV28
DNA: TGTGCCAGCTCACCGGACGGATTTAACACCGGGGAGCTGTTTTTT; CDR3: CASSPDGFNTGELFF; J: TRBJ2-2; size: many; D: NA; V: TRBV18
DNA: TGTGCCAGCAGCCAAAGTGGAGTCGGTTATGCGAACACTGAAGCTTTCTTT; CDR3: CASSQSGVGYANTEAFF; J: TRBJ1-1; size: many; D: NA; V: TRBV3-1
DNA: TGCGCCAGCAACACCGGGACACATTTCTTTCAAGAGACCCAGTACTTC; CDR3: CASNTGTHFFQETQYF; J: TRBJ2-5; size: few; D: NA; V: TRBV5-1
DNA: TGTGCCAGCAGAGGAGGGGGGGGGGACAACACTGAAGCTTTCTTT; CDR3: CASRGGGGDNTEAFF; J: TRBJ1-1; size: NA; D: NA; V: TRBV5-4
DNA: TGTGCCAGCAGGGAAGGGGGGGCGGGGGTTGAGCAGTTCTTC; CDR3: CASREGGAGVEQFF; J: TRBJ2-1; size: many; D: NA; V: TRBV12-3/TRBV12-4
DNA: TGTGCCAGCAGTGGAGGCAGCTATAATTCACCCCTCCACTTT; CDR3: CASSGGSYNSPLHF; J: TRBJ1-6; size: many; D: NA; V: TRBV12-3/TRBV12-4
DNA: TGCAGCGTTGTGTCAGGGGTATTGAGTGAGCAGTTCTTC; CDR3: CSVVSGVLSEQFF; J: TRBJ2-1; size: NA; D: NA; V: TRBV29-1
DNA: TGTGCCAGCCGGGTCGCATACGGGGGGTACTATGGCTACACCTTC; CDR3: CASRVAYGGYYGYTF; J: TRBJ1-2; size: NA; D: NA; V: TRBV7-2
DNA: TGTGCCAGCAGCCAAGATTTTGCGGGGGCAGGGTCCTACAATGAGCAGTTCTTC; CDR3: CASSQDFAGAGSYNEQFF; J: TRBJ2-1; size: NA; D: NA; V: TRBV11-1
DNA: TGTGCCAGCAGTGTCCGCCCCTCCCGTTTT; CDR3: CASSVRPSRF; J: TRBJ2-3; size: many; D: NA; V: TRBV2
DNA: TGTGCCTGGGTGACCCCTGAGGGGTTTTTCTCTGGGGCCAACGTCCTGACTTTC; CDR3: CAWVTPEGFFSGANVLTF; J: TRBJ2-6; size: NA; D: NA; V: TRBV30
DNA: TGTGCCAGCAGTGCCCGGACAGGCGTTGACAATCAGCCCCAGCATTTT; CDR3: CASSARTGVDNQPQHF; J: TRBJ1-5; size: many; D: TRBD1; V: TRBV6-1
DNA: TGTGCCAGCAGCGTAGAGGGGGATGCCTACGAGCAGTACTTC; CDR3: CASSVEGDAYEQYF; J: TRBJ2-7; size: many; D: NA; V: TRBV9
DNA: TGTGCCAGCAGTTACATCTTGACAGGCTACGATCAGCCCCAGCATTTT; CDR3: CASSYILTGYDQPQHF; J: TRBJ1-5; size: many; D: NA; V: TRBV6-5
DNA: TGTGCCAGCAGTTTGCGGGGGAATGAGCAGTACTTC; CDR3: CASSLRGNEQYF; J: TRBJ2-7; size: few; D: TRBD2; V: TRBV28
DNA: TGCAGCGAGACAGGGAGCGATGAAAAACTGTTTTTT; CDR3: CSETGSDEKLFF; J: TRBJ1-4; size: many; D: TRBD1; V: TRBV29-1
DNA: TGCGCCAGCAGTAGAAGATTGACAGGGCCCGTGGCCAAAAACATTCAGTACTTC; CDR3: CASSRRLTGPVAKNIQYF; J: TRBJ2-4; size: NA; D: TRBD1; V: TRBV10-2
DNA: TGTGCCAGCAGTTTTGAGCGGGGACCCCTCCACTTT; CDR3: CASSFERGPLHF; J: TRBJ1-6; size: many; D: NA; V: TRBV12-3/TRBV12-4
DNA: TGCAGCGTCAGCGGGACAGGGAGGCCCAATGAGCAGTTCTTC; CDR3: CSVSGTGRPNEQFF; J: TRBJ2-1; size: many; D: TRBD1; V: TRBV29-1
DNA: TGTGCCAGCAGTAGAGGGGCAGGGAGGGAAAAACTGTTTTTT; CDR3: CASSRGAGREKLFF; J: TRBJ1-4; size: NA; D: NA; V: TRBV25-1
DNA: TGTGCCAGCAGCTTAGGACCGGGACAGTATGAGCAGTTCTTC; CDR3: CASSLGPGQYEQFF; J: TRBJ2-1; size: few; D: TRBD1; V: TRBV7-9
DNA: TGTGCCAGCAGCAAATATAGCGGGGGGCCGAACACCGGGGAGCTGTTTTTT; CDR3: CASSKYSGGPNTGELFF; J: TRBJ2-2; size: few; D: TRBD2; V: TRBV28
DNA: TGCGCCAGCAGCTTGATGGGGCTCTCAGTGATCAATGAGCAGTTCTTC; CDR3: CASSLMGLSVINEQFF; J: TRBJ2-1; size: few; D: NA; V: TRBV5-1
DNA: TGCAGTGCTCAATTGCCTAGTAGGGACAGGGAGAACACCGGGGAGCTGTTTTTT; CDR3: CSAQLPSRDRENTGELFF; J: TRBJ2-2; size: few; D: TRBD1; V: TRBV20-1